This T cell receptor beta chain appears in the sequencing data of a study of cytomegalovirus exposure and HLA in healthy donors. The overall study: Among about 179 million T cells, an earlier analysis found roughly 110 million unique TCR beta sequences. The Caucasian-associated ancestry cluster contained 81% of the approximately 400 genotyped donors.

The germline V and J ends were trimmed by 5 bases and 4 bases, with 11 bases remaining between them. The CDR3 covers 13 residues. CDR1 is SGHVS, CDR2 FNYEAQ, per germline. As for this clone: The antigen remains unidentified.

PCR amplification relied on 60 Vbeta primers (plus 13 Jbeta primers). In the study's own analysis: A later analysis tallied 87 million or so unique TCR beta chains, approximately 11 million of them shared. Sequencing used immunoSEQ multiplex PCR; TCRdb keeps in-frame clones, though not all of them. The DNA gave D and trimming, while V, J and clone size come from that table. The sample table sets out approximately 190,000 clones. Study results and caveats: Investigators reported 164 TCR beta chains as tied to cytomegalovirus.

This receptor was taken from a boy between 5 and 17 years old in good health and CMV-seronegative. Sequenced sample: PBMCs. J is TRBJ2-5 and V is TRBV7-6, with a possible D match to TRBD2 (6 bases). The CDR3 here is CASSHGGIETQYF. In DNA, the CDR3 is TGTGCCAGCAGCCACGGGGGTATAGAGACCCAGTACTTC.